This is a list of T cell receptor beta chains from one sample in a study of beta chain features in type 1 diabetes. Repertoires were generated with immunoSEQ multiplex PCR, while TCRdb's copy carries only in-frame clones and drops some. The table shows about 170,000 clones, with approximately 7.8% occurring only once. Sample: central memory CD4+ T cells from blood. Receptors were obtained from a woman aged 40 to 50 with type 1 diabetes. The CDR3 runs from the conserved cysteine through the conserved F or W. The order of the fields is D gene, clone size, V gene, J gene, CDR3 protein, CDR3 DNA. The D gene is left open where the match is weak. A clone size is listed for some rows: how often the clone was seen (once, few, many), or a class if it is expanded.

>TRBD1|few|TRBV6-6|TRBJ2-7
CASILGTGPYEQYF
TGTGCCAGCATTCTCGGGACAGGTCCCTACGAGCAGTACTTC
>NA|few|TRBV28|TRBJ2-3
CASSSTDTQYF
TGTGCCAGCAGCTCCACAGATACGCAGTATTTT
>NA|NA|TRBV7-9|TRBJ1-1
CASSLVRNTEAFF
TGTGCCAGCAGCTTAGTTAGGAACACTGAAGCTTTCTTT
>TRBD1|NA|TRBV4-3|TRBJ2-7
CASSQSGQDYEQYF
TGCGCCAGCAGCCAATCAGGACAGGACTACGAGCAGTACTTC
>TRBD2|NA|TRBV28|TRBJ2-1
CASSSLTSGGYNEQFF
TGTGCCAGCAGTTCCCTGACTAGCGGGGGGTACAATGAGCAGTTCTTC
>TRBD2|few|TRBV5-1|TRBJ2-5
CASSPGLEGETQYF
TGCGCCAGCAGCCCGGGACTAGAGGGAGAGACCCAGTACTTC
>NA|NA|TRBV11-2|TRBJ1-2
CASTLVGGTSYGYTF
TGTGCCAGCACCCTCGTGGGGGGAACCTCCTATGGCTACACCTTC
>NA|NA|TRBV29-1|TRBJ2-1
CSVWQGYNEQFF
TGCAGCGTCTGGCAGGGTTACAATGAGCAGTTCTTC
>TRBD2|NA|TRBV7-7|TRBJ2-2
CASSPSAGGWERELFF
TGTGCCAGCAGCCCCTCAGCGGGAGGGTGGGAACGGGAGCTGTTTTTT
>NA|few|TRBV28|TRBJ2-3
CASSVQSTDTQYF
TGTGCCAGCAGTGTCCAAAGCACAGATACGCAGTATTTT
>TRBD1|NA|TRBV5-1|TRBJ2-1
CASSWETGQYNEQFF
TGCGCCAGCAGCTGGGAGACAGGGCAGTACAATGAGCAGTTCTTC
>TRBD1|NA|TRBV18|TRBJ1-1
CASSTGTGSEAFF
TGTGCCAGCTCCACGGGGACAGGGAGTGAAGCTTTCTTT
>TRBD2|NA|TRBV6-4|TRBJ2-3
CASSETSGREQYF
TGTGCCAGCAGTGAGACTAGCGGGCGTGAGCAGTATTTT
>NA|NA|TRBV30|TRBJ1-1
CAWRPWLPTEAFF
TGTGCCTGGAGACCCTGGCTCCCGACTGAAGCTTTCTTT
>TRBD2|NA|TRBV4-1|TRBJ2-5
CASSQGSLALQETQYF
TGCGCCAGCAGCCAAGGCTCACTAGCGCTACAAGAGACCCAGTACTTC
>NA|few|TRBV28|TRBJ1-5
CASSREGTNQPQHF
TGTGCCAGCAGTCGCGAAGGGACAAATCAGCCCCAGCATTTT
>TRBD2|NA|TRBV18|TRBJ2-2
CASSPRVTGTSRPGELFF
TGTGCCAGCTCACCACGGGTCACCGGGACTAGCCGCCCCGGGGAGCTGTTTTTT
>NA|few|TRBV19|TRBJ1-5
CASSIRQGLRPQHF
TGTGCCAGTAGTATAAGGCAGGGGCTACGGCCCCAGCATTTT
>NA|few|TRBV27|TRBJ2-5
CASSLRALMGETQYF
TGTGCCAGCAGTTTAAGAGCGTTGATGGGAGAGACCCAGTACTTC
>NA|NA|TRBV5-1|TRBJ1-4
CASSLGAELFF
TGCGCCAGCAGCTTAGGGGCGGAACTGTTTTTT
>NA|NA|TRBV2|TRBJ2-5
CAGTGDTYETQYF
TGTGCCGGAACCGGGGACACCTACGAGACCCAGTACTTC
>NA|NA|TRBV28|TRBJ1-2
CASSSTGLNGYTF
TGTGCCAGCAGTTCGACCGGACTGAATGGCTACACCTTC
>NA|few|TRBV18|TRBJ1-5
CASSPGGNGNQPQHF
TGTGCCAGCTCACCGGGGGGGAATGGCAATCAGCCCCAGCATTTT
>NA|once|TRBV27|TRBJ1-5
CASSSGQDGQPQHF
TGTGCCAGCAGTTCCGGACAAGATGGTCAGCCCCAGCATTTT
>TRBD1|NA|TRBV2|TRBJ1-1
CASSRDRDLEAFF
TGTGCCAGCAGCCGGGACAGGGACCTTGAAGCTTTCTTT
>TRBD1|NA|TRBV4-1|TRBJ1-5
CASSQDRTGGAGQLEPQHF
TGCGCCAGCAGCCAAGATAGGACAGGGGGCGCGGGGCAGTTAGAGCCCCAGCATTTT
>TRBD1|few|TRBV10-3|TRBJ1-6
CAISAGQGDSPLHF
TGTGCCATCAGTGCGGGACAGGGGGATTCACCCCTCCACTTT
>NA|NA|TRBV4-3|TRBJ2-7
CASSRREGNHEQYF
TGCGCCAGCAGCCGTCGGGAAGGGAACCACGAGCAGTACTTC
>NA|few|TRBV19|TRBJ2-3
CASSIAGNSDTQYF
TGTGCCAGTAGTATAGCTGGCAATTCAGATACGCAGTATTTT